What follows are 19 T cell receptor beta chains derived from one specimen sequenced in a study of shared clonotypes between healthy human individuals. Sequenced by immunoSEQ multiplex PCR; TCRdb stores in-frame clones only, minus some. The sample has about 2.3 million clones, 85% to 95% seen once; the top ten hold 0.3% to 0.45%. What was sequenced was naive CD4+ T cells from PBMCs. Subset: CD45RA+ positively selected. The receptors originated from a man aged 18 to 29 in good health. Some clones in this sample may be carry-over from other donors' samples.

The genes are TRBV6-5 and TRBJ2-7, with D possibly matching TRBD2 (6 bases). CDR1 MNHEY and CDR2 SVGAGI come from the germline V gene. Trimming left V 5 bases short and J 4 bases short, with 9 bases between. CDR3 length: 12 amino acids. CDR3: CASSMGGYEQYF. The CDR3, as DNA: TGTGCCAGCAGTATGGGGGGATACGAGCAGTACTTC.

This clone was observed a single time. The V call is TRBV23-1, the J call TRBJ1-2; no definite D call. TRBV23-1 qualifies as an ORF whose function is uncertain. The CDR3 length is 16 residues. V was trimmed by 2 bases and J by 2 bases, leaving 15 bases between them. CDR3 sequence reads: CASSQTRRVRNYGYTF. CDR3 nucleotides: TGCGCCAGCAGTCAAACACGAAGGGTCAGAAACTATGGCTACACCTTC.

This clone was observed once. The rearrangement links TRBV6-5 to TRBJ2-3, with D tentatively TRBD1 (5 bases). This CDR3 comprises 14 residues. CDR1 is MNHEY and CDR2 is SVGAGI in the germline V gene. The V and J ends lost 4 bases and 2 bases respectively, with 10 bases between them. CDR3 region: CASSSLRVTDTQYF. CDR3 DNA: TGTGCCAGCAGTTCTCTCAGGGTCACAGATACGCAGTATTTT.

The J gene is TRBJ1-6, the V gene TRBV28; 7 nucleotides align to TRBD1. The germline CDR1 and CDR2 sequences are MDHEN and SYDVKM. V lost 5 bases to trimming and J lost 16 bases; unmatched junction nucleotides: 8. The CDR3 has 12 residues. CDR3 sequence (DNA): TGTGCCAGCAGTCCGTCGGACAGGCGGCTCCACTTT. Protein sequence: CASSPSDRRLHF.

The chain combines TRBV7-9 with TRBJ2-7; possibly TRBD2 for D (7 bases). This CDR3 has 16 amino acids. Germline assignment: CDR1 SEHNR and CDR2 FQNEAQ (reference sequence). V lost 4 bases and J lost 1, with 17 bases in between. The CDR3 sequence is CASSSPGGGGSYEQYF. DNA of the CDR3: TGTGCCAGCAGCTCACCCGGGGGCGGGGGTTCCTACGAGCAGTACTTC.

The chain combines TRBV7-9 with TRBJ2-3, with 9 bases fitting TRBD2. The junction had 3 bases not matched to a gene; V was cut back by 5 bases and J by 0 bases. The CDR3 sequence is 15 residues long. In germline, CDR1 is SEHNR, CDR2 FQNEAQ (reference sequence). CDR3 in amino acids: CASSISGSSTDTQYF. Written as DNA, the CDR3 is TGTGCCAGCAGCATTAGCGGGAGTAGCACAGATACGCAGTATTTT.

The chain uses TRBV11-1 and TRBJ2-1, with 7 bases that match TRBD2. Trimming cost V 7 bases and J 8 bases; bases outside gene matches: 17. The CDR3 is 16 amino acids. The germline V gene has CDR1 SGHAT and CDR2 FQDESV (reference sequence). CDR3 residues: CASTSGRGGGRDEQFF. The CDR3 nucleotides read TGTGCCAGCACCTCTGGTAGGGGTGGCGGGAGAGATGAGCAGTTCTTC.

This clone was picked up one time. This sample also contains other DNA sequences that code for the same CDR3. The chain uses TRBV28 and TRBJ1-1; no firm D call. This CDR3 contains 14 residues. V lost 7 bases and J 0 bases, leaving 12 bases between the germline ends. CDR1 is MDHEN, CDR2 SYDVKM, per germline. This CDR3 is CASTTGGLNTEAFF. The CDR3 DNA reads TGTGCCAGCACCACGGGCGGCCTGAACACTGAAGCTTTCTTT.

The gene calls are TRBV27 and TRBJ2-7, with TRBD2 matching over 11 bases. V trimming: 6 bases; J trimming: 3 bases; junction bases outside the gene matches: 10. This CDR3 region has 16 residues. From germline, CDR1 is MNHEY and CDR2 SMNVEV (reference sequence). CDR3 amino acids: CASRRAGTSGVYEQYF. CDR3 nucleotide sequence: TGTGCCAGCAGACGCGCCGGGACTAGCGGAGTCTACGAGCAGTACTTC.

Worth noting for this clone: This sample also contains other DNA sequences that code for the same CDR3. The CDR3 protein is CASSLRLASSYNEQFF. The CDR3 coding sequence is TGCGCCAGCAGCCTCCGACTAGCGAGCTCCTACAATGAGCAGTTCTTC. The chain employs TRBV5-1 and TRBJ2-1, with 8 bases identical to TRBD2. The CDR3 is 16 residues long. Losses at the gene ends were 4 bases for V and 0 bases for J; bases not matched to a gene: 6. Looked up from germline, CDR1 is SGHRS and CDR2 is YFSETQ.

The genes are TRBV29-1 and TRBJ2-5; D unresolved. Trimming left V 6 bases short and J 4 bases short, with 18 bases between. CDR3 length: 14 residues. CDR1 and CDR2 from the germline V gene are SQVTM and ANQGSEA. The chain's CDR3 is CSVGPGPRGETQYF. The CDR3 nucleotides read TGCAGCGTGGGCCCGGGCCCCCGCGGAGAGACCCAGTACTTC.

The chain combines TRBV5-6 with TRBJ2-4; the match to TRBD1 covers 8 bases. Germline V gene sequence: CDR1 SGHDT, CDR2 YYEEEE. Losses at the gene ends were 4 bases for V and 5 bases for J; bases not matched to a gene: 2. The length of the CDR3 is 13 residues. The CDR3 region has the DNA TGTGCCAGCAGCCCACAGGGGGAAAACATTCAGTACTTC. It codes for CASSPQGENIQYF.

The rearrangement links TRBV7-3 to TRBJ2-7; TRBD2 is a possible D gene (5 bases). Germline assignment: CDR1 SGHTA and CDR2 FQGTGA. V lost 5 bases and J 5 bases, leaving 13 bases between the germline ends. The CDR3 loop spans 13 amino acids. The DNA for the CDR3 is TGTGCCAGCAGCCCCGCCCCGGAGGACGAGCAGTACTTC. Encoded protein: CASSPAPEDEQYF.

This chain joins TRBV4-1 and TRBJ1-5; D remains ambiguous. Trimming pared 3 bases from V and 0 bases from J, leaving 24 bases between. This CDR3 comprises 20 residues. The germline CDR1 and CDR2 sequences are MGHRA and YSYEKL. For the CDR3, the DNA is TGCGCCAGCAGCCACGGTTCCCTATTTAGGCTGGACTTTAGCAATCAGCCCCAGCATTTT. Translated: CASSHGSLFRLDFSNQPQHF.

V and J are TRBV7-2 and TRBJ2-7; D gene unclear. This CDR3 spans 11 amino acids. The V gene's germline CDR1 is SGHTA and CDR2 FQGNSA. V lost 3 bases to trimming and J lost 3 bases, with 3 bases between them. DNA of the CDR3: TGTGCCAGCAGCTTCGACTACGAGCAGTACTTC. It codes for CASSFDYEQYF.

This sequence joins TRBV11-2 and TRBJ2-2, with 9 bases aligning to TRBD2. The J segment lost 7 bases and the V segment lost 6 bases, leaving 12 bases of the junction unmatched. The CDR3 is made up of 16 amino acids. Looked up from germline, CDR1 is SGHAT and CDR2 is FQNNGV. This chain's CDR3 is CASRRREGLGGGELFF. The CDR3 DNA is TGTGCCAGCAGAAGGCGGGAGGGTTTAGGTGGCGGGGAGCTGTTTTTT.

This chain joins TRBV9 and TRBJ2-1, with 9 bases identical to TRBD1. Germline V CDR1 and CDR2: SGDLS, YYNGEE. V shed 3 bases and J 4 bases; nucleotides not matched to a gene: 5. The CDR3 extends over 15 amino acids. CDR3 sequence reads: CASSGGQGGYNEQFF. The CDR3 bases are TGTGCCAGCAGCGGGGGACAGGGAGGATACAATGAGCAGTTCTTC. Combining the CDR3 with reference TRBV9 and TRBJ2-1 gives the whole variable domain DSGVTQTPKHLITATGQRVTLRCSPRSGDLSVYWYQQSLDQGLQFLIQYYNGEERAKGNILERFSAQQFPDLHSELNLSSLELGDSALYFCASSGGQGGYNEQFFGPGTRLTVL.

The chain couples TRBV5-1 to TRBJ2-3, with TRBD2 identical over 8 bases. Germline loops: CDR1 SGHRS, CDR2 YFSETQ. This CDR3 spans 15 amino acids. Trimming removed 4 bases from V and 7 bases from J; junction bases left unmatched: 11. As DNA, the CDR3 is TGCGCCAGCAGCGTCGGGACTAGGGGAAGGAATACGCAGTATTTT. Its protein is CASSVGTRGRNTQYF.

The chain employs TRBV30 and TRBJ1-2; a weak D match, TRBD1 (6 bases). Trimming removed 3 bases at V and 5 bases at J, with 13 bases between. CDR3 size: 13 residues. Germline CDR1 is GTSNPN and CDR2 is SVGIG (reference sequence). This CDR3 is CAWRAGQSYGYTF. In DNA form, the CDR3 reads TGTGCCTGGAGGGCCGGACAGTCGTATGGCTACACCTTC.